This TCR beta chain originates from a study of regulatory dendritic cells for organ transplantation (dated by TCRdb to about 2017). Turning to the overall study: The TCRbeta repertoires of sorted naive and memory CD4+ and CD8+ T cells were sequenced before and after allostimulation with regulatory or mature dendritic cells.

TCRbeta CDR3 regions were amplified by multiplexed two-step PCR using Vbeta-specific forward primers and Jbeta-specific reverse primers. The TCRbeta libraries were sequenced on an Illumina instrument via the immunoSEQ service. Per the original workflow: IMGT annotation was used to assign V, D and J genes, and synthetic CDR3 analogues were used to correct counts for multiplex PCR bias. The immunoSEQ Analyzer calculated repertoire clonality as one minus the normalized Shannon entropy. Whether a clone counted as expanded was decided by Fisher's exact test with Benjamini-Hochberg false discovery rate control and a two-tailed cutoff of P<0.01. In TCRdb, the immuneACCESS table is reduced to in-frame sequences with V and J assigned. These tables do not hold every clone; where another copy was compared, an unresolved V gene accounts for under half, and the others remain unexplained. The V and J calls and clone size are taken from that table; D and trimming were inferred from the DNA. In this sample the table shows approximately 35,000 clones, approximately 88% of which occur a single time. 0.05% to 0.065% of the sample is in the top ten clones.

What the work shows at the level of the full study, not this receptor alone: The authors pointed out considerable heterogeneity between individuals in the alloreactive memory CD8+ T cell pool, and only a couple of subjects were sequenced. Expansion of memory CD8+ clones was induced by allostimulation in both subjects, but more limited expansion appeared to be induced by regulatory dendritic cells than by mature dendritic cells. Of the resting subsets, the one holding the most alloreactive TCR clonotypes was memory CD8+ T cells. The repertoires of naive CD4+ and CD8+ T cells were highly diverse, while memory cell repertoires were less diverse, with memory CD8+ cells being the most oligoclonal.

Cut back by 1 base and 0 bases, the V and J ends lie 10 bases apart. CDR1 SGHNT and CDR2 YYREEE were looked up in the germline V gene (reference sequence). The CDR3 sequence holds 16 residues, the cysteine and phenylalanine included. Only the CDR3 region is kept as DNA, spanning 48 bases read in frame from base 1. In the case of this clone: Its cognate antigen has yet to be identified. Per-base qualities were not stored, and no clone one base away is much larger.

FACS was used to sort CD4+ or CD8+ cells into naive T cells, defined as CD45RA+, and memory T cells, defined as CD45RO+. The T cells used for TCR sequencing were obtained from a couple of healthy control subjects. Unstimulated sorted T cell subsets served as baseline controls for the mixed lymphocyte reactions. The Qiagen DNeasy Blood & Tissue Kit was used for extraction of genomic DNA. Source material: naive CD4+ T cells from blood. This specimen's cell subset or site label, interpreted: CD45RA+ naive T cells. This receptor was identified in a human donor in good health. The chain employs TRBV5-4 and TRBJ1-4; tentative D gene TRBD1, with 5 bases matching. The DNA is TGTGCCAGCAGCTTGAGGTGGGGGACAACTAATGAAAAACTGTTTTTT. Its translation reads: CASSLRWGTTNEKLFF.